Below, one TCR beta chain is given with its context. Trimming stripped 4 bases from V and 3 bases from J, with 17 bases between. The germline V gene has CDR1 MNHEY and CDR2 SMNVEV (reference sequence). The CDR3 has 16 amino acids. This sample was taken from a study of shared clonotypes between healthy human individuals. Across the study: The study used three CD4 naive, three CD4 memory, two CD8 naive and one CD8 memory plate per donor.

TCRdb's copy holds only in-frame clones and misses some; the assay was immunoSEQ multiplex PCR. The sample carries a few million clones, 93% recorded once. The naive CD8 fraction comprised CD45RO-negative cells positively selected for CCR7 and excluded terminally differentiated effector memory CD45RA+ cells. The genes are TRBV27 and TRBJ2-3, with D perhaps matching TRBD1 (6 bases). The clonotype originates from a man younger than 35 in good health. Some clones in this sample may be carry-over from other donors' samples. Sequenced sample: naive CD8+ T cells from PBMCs. CDR3 nucleotide sequence: TGTGCCAGCAGTTCTGGGGCAGGGGCGACAACAGATACGCAGTATTTT. Translation: CASSSGAGATTDTQYF.